These 28 T cell receptor beta chains originate from one sample sequenced in a study of T cells in Graves' hyperthyroidism and ophthalmopathy. The investigators amplified TCR beta CDR3 regions from RNA transcripts. The study used the HTBI primer set for a first-round RT-PCR of the TCR CDR3. Each CDR3 protein is one row after TCRdb ran MiXCR on the multiplex PCR reads. The repertoire holds some 800,000 distinct CDR3 sequences, with around 38% as singletons. Sequencing input: blood. Receptors were obtained from a young man with Graves' hyperthyroidism.

The chain couples TRBV4-1 to TRBJ2-7; possible D gene TRBD1, 6 bases. CDR3 length: 16 residues. CDR1 is MGHRA, CDR2 YSYEKL, per germline. Trimming pared 0 bases from V and 2 bases from J, leaving 14 bases between. The CDR3 loop is CASSQDHWGPTYEQYF. In DNA, the CDR3 is TGCGCCAGCAGCCAAGATCATTGGGGGCCCACCTACGAGCAGTACTTC.

J is TRBJ1-2 and V is TRBV29-1; D gene unclear. This CDR3 has 12 amino acids. The germline V gene encodes CDR1 SQVTM and CDR2 ANQGSEA. Trimming shortened V by 1 base and J by 7 bases, and 10 bases separated the two germline ends. The CDR3 DNA reads TGCAGCGTTGAAGGCGGGGTAGGTGGCTACACCTTC. This codes for CSVEGGVGGYTF.

This clonotype has a count of ten or more. The rearrangement uses TRBV4-1 and TRBJ1-1; D may be TRBD1 (6 bases). Germline CDR1 and CDR2: MGHRA and YSYEKL. The CDR3 has 14 amino acids. V was trimmed by 0 bases and J by 5 bases, leaving 10 bases between them. The CDR3 coding sequence is TGCGCCAGCAGCCAAGAAGGAGGGGGAACTGAAGCTTTCTTT. Encoded protein: CASSQEGGGTEAFF.

The J gene is TRBJ2-2, the V gene TRBV9; D may be TRBD1 or TRBD2 (5 bases each). Germline V lookup: CDR1 SGDLS, CDR2 YYNGEE. The CDR3 is 16 residues long. Trimming took off 4 bases at V and 0 bases at J, with 13 bases between the two ends. CDR3 bases: TGTGCCAGCAGCTACTCCTTGGGGGCGAACACCGGGGAGCTGTTTTTT. Translating gives CASSYSLGANTGELFF.

The gene calls are TRBV9 and TRBJ1-5; no clear D gene. V was shortened by 6 bases and J by 3 bases, with 13 bases between the two germline ends. This CDR3 region has 14 residues. The germline V gene encodes CDR1 SGDLS and CDR2 YYNGEE. The CDR3, as DNA: TGTGCCAGCAATAGAGGGCCCTACAATCAGCCCCAGCATTTT. Protein product: CASNRGPYNQPQHF.

This clonotype has ten or more counts. This chain's CDR3 is CSARDSGGKDTEAFF. The CDR3 DNA sequence: TGCAGTGCTAGAGATTCCGGGGGGAAGGACACTGAAGCTTTCTTT. This chain joins TRBV20-1 and TRBJ1-1, with D maybe TRBD1 (5 bases). The V end was cut by 0 bases, the J end by 3 bases, with 14 bases between. CDR3 length: 15 amino acids. From germline, CDR1 is DFQATT and CDR2 SNEGSKA (reference sequence).

The CDR3 DNA follows: TGCGCCAGCCAACAGGGCCCAGGCGAGCAGTACTTC. Encoded protein: CASQQGPGEQYF. The chain is built from TRBV10-2 and TRBJ2-7; a possible D gene is TRBD1 (6 bases). This CDR3 has 12 amino acids. The ends were cut back, 8 bases at V and 6 bases at J, with 14 bases in the middle. Germline V gives CDR1 WSHSY, CDR2 SAAADI.

This clonotype was picked up a small number of times. The chain combines TRBV20-1 with TRBJ2-7, with D possibly being TRBD1 (6 bases). The CDR3 contains 15 residues. Germline V lookup: CDR1 DFQATT, CDR2 SNEGSKA (reference sequence). Written as DNA, the CDR3 is TGCAGCTCTGACCCCCCACAGGGCGGCTCCTACGAGCAGTACTTC. Encoded protein: CSSDPPQGGSYEQYF.

J is TRBJ1-4 and V is TRBV5-6; D is unclear. The germline V gene encodes CDR1 SGHDT and CDR2 YYEEEE. This CDR3 has 12 amino acids. V dropped 3 bases and J dropped 8 bases, with 8 bases sitting between them. The CDR3 region is CASSSLSEKLFF. CDR3 nucleotide sequence: TGTGCCAGCAGCTCCCTTAGCGAAAAACTGTTTTTT.

This clonotype was recorded a few times. The chain links TRBV20-1 to TRBJ1-2; tentatively, D is TRBD1 (6 bases). V dropped 3 bases and J dropped 1 base, with 15 bases sitting between them. This CDR3 is built from 15 residues. CDR1 and CDR2 from the germline V gene are DFQATT and SNEGSKA (reference sequence). DNA for the CDR3: TGCAGTGCTAGGCGGACAGATTACCGTAACTATGGCTACACCTTC. Protein sequence: CSARRTDYRNYGYTF.

There are many counts of this clonotype. V and J are TRBV7-8 and TRBJ2-7; no definite D call. Germline CDR1 reads SGHVS; CDR2 reads FQNEAQ. CDR3 length equals 11 residues. Between the trimmed V and J ends, which lost 4 bases and 7 bases, there was a span of 8 bases. DNA of the CDR3: TGTGCCAGCAGCTCAACGTGGGAGCAGTACTTC. The encoded protein is CASSSTWEQYF.

The chain couples TRBV5-6 to TRBJ1-2, with D possibly TRBD1 on 6 matching bases. Germline V gene sequence: CDR1 SGHDT, CDR2 YYEEEE. The CDR3 covers 11 residues. Trimming took 2 bases from V and 9 from J, leaving 8 bases between them. As DNA, the CDR3 is TGTGCCAGCAGCTTCACAGGGAGCTACACCTTC. It translates to CASSFTGSYTF. Supplemented by reference TRBV5-6 and TRBJ1-2, the full variable domain reads DAGVTQSPTHLIKTRGQQVTLRCSPKSGHDTVSWYQQALGQGPQFIFQYYEEEERQRGNFPDRFSGHQFPNYSSELNVNALLLGDSALYLCASSFTGSYTFGSGTRLTVV.

This clonotype showed up many times. The chain is built from TRBV20-1 and TRBJ2-7; no clear D gene. Germline V gene sequence: CDR1 DFQATT, CDR2 SNEGSKA (reference sequence). The CDR3 covers 13 residues. Trimming took off 1 base at V and 0 bases at J, with 7 bases between the two ends. CDR3 residues: CSARVQSSYEQYF. CDR3 in DNA: TGCAGTGCTAGAGTCCAAAGCTCCTACGAGCAGTACTTC.

Details on this clonotype: Just one base apart from a much larger clone, this may be a read error. This chain links TRBV29-1 with TRBJ1-2; perhaps TRBD1 as D (5 bases). Germline CDR1 SQVTM, CDR2 ANQGSEA. The CDR3 consists of 14 residues. The CDR3 here is CSFEVPRGEGGYTF. As DNA, the CDR3 is TGCAGCTTTGAAGTCCCTAGAGGGGAGGGTGGCTACACCTTC.

With regard to this clonotype: Just one base apart from a much larger clone, this may be a read error. The chain has TRBV7-9 and TRBJ2-5; maybe TRBD2 (5 bases). Germline CDR1 is SEHNR and CDR2 is FQNEAQ (reference sequence). This CDR3 contains 15 residues. The CDR3 spells CASSLVGPKGETRYF. Here the CDR3 DNA reads TGTGCCAGCAGCTTAGTAGGACCGAAGGGAGAGACCCGGTACTTC.

The chain employs TRBV9 and TRBJ2-5; 15 bases are shared with TRBD2. With V trimmed by 3 bases and J by 2 bases, 5 bases remained unmatched. CDR1 is SGDLS and CDR2 is YYNGEE in the germline V gene. The CDR3 is 17 amino acids. CDR3 protein: CASSGGLAGGGQETQYF. DNA of the CDR3: TGTGCCAGCAGCGGGGGACTAGCGGGGGGTGGTCAAGAGACCCAGTACTTC.

In this sample, this clonotype turned up once. The chain joins TRBV20-1 to TRBJ2-5; 8 nucleotides align to TRBD2. The CDR3 has 15 residues. CDR1 is DFQATT, CDR2 SNEGSKA, per germline (reference sequence). V lost 3 bases, J lost 1 base, and 7 bases stayed unmatched. Here the CDR3 reads CSASQGLAGQETQYF. DNA of the CDR3: TGCAGTGCTAGTCAAGGGCTAGCGGGCCAAGAGACCCAGTACTTC.

Only a few counts were recorded for this clonotype. V is TRBV9 and J is TRBJ1-2; tentative D call: TRBD1 (5 bases). CDR1 SGDLS and CDR2 YYNGEE come from the germline V gene. The CDR3 extends over 16 amino acids. The V and J ends lost 5 bases and 4 bases respectively, with 21 bases between them. CDR3 DNA sequence: TGTGCCAGCAGTCCGGTGAGGACCGGGGGTACCTATGGCTACACCTTC. Translating it yields CASSPVRTGGTYGYTF. The full variable domain, its missing parts supplied by reference TRBV9 and TRBJ1-2, is DSGVTQTPKHLITATGQRVTLRCSPRSGDLSVYWYQQSLDQGLQFLIQYYNGEERAKGNILERFSAQQFPDLHSELNLSSLELGDSALYFCASSPVRTGGTYGYTFGSGTRLTVV.

This clonotype was detected many times. The chain recombines TRBV10-3 with TRBJ1-1, with D possibly TRBD1 on 5 matching bases. The CDR3 length is 15 residues. In germline, CDR1 is ENHRY, CDR2 SYGVKD. With 0 bases removed from V and 6 bases from J, the gap between germline ends came to 14 bases. This chain's CDR3 is CAISESRGGEAEAFF. The CDR3 bases are TGTGCCATCAGTGAGTCGAGGGGTGGGGAGGCTGAAGCTTTCTTT.

The table lists this clonotype with a few counts. At one end, the junction sequence differs from germline, possibly due to a read error. This chain uses TRBV6-5 with TRBJ2-7; D tentatively reads TRBD1 or TRBD2 (5 bases each). The CDR3 is made up of 15 amino acids. CDR1 is MNHEY, CDR2 SVGAGI, per germline. DNA for the CDR3: TGTGCTAGCAGTTACACAGGACTGAGCTCCTACGAGCAGTACTTC. Its protein is CASSYTGLSSYEQYF.

This clonotype was observed many times. Relative to the germline gene, one junction end is altered; a read error may explain this. The rearrangement links TRBV7-7 to TRBJ2-5; 7 bases are shared with TRBD2. The CDR3 spans 15 residues. Germline CDR1 is SSHAT and CDR2 is FNYEAQ (reference sequence). CDR3 protein: CASSMIPSGQETQYF. In DNA, the CDR3 is TGTGCTAGCAGCATGATACCTAGCGGCCAAGAGACCCAGTACTTC.

This clonotype was detected ten times or more. The chain has TRBV15 and TRBJ1-3; unclear D gene. V lost 4 bases and J lost 3, with 10 bases in between. The CDR3 loop spans 14 amino acids. CDR1 is LNHNV, CDR2 YYDKDF, per germline (reference sequence). The CDR3 sequence: CATSNGGHGNTIYF. The CDR3 DNA sequence: TGTGCCACCAGCAACGGAGGGCATGGAAACACCATATATTTT.

This clonotype was seen only a few times. V usage is TRBV19 and J usage is TRBJ2-7; D not certain. The V end lost 5 bases, the J end lost 4 bases, and 12 bases lay between the germline ends. This CDR3 spans 13 amino acids. CDR1 and CDR2 from the germline V gene are LNHDA and SQIVND (reference sequence). The CDR3: CASSERSAYEQYF. DNA for the CDR3: TGTGCCAGTAGTGAGAGGAGCGCGTACGAGCAGTACTTC.

The chain uses TRBV10-3 and TRBJ1-1; possibly TRBD1 for D (5 bases). Trimming took off 10 bases at V and 4 bases at J, with 19 bases between the two ends. Germline loops: CDR1 ENHRY, CDR2 SYGVKD. The CDR3 spans 14 residues. The CDR3 is CATIAGHMTTEAFF. CDR3 sequence (DNA): TGTGCCACCATCGCTGGACATATGACCACTGAAGCTTTCTTT.

This CDR3 is CASSRTGWNEQYF. CDR3 nucleotide sequence: TGTGCCAGCAGCCGGACAGGGTGGAACGAGCAGTACTTC. The genes are TRBV7-3 and TRBJ2-7; 8 nucleotides align to TRBD1. The germline V gene encodes CDR1 SGHTA and CDR2 FQGTGA. The ends lost 5 bases at V and 5 bases at J; junction bases unmatched: 5. The CDR3 spans 13 residues.

The J gene is TRBJ1-5, the V gene TRBV4-1, with D hard to call. This CDR3 comprises 13 residues. Germline loops: CDR1 MGHRA, CDR2 YSYEKL. V lost 2 bases and J 5 bases, leaving 7 bases between the germline ends. DNA of the CDR3: TGCGCCAGCAGCCAACACTTCGATCAGCCCCAGCATTTT. It is translated as CASSQHFDQPQHF.

This clonotype has just a few counts. The chain couples TRBV5-1 to TRBJ1-2, with a tentative D call TRBD1 (6 bases). The V and J ends lost 0 bases and 3 bases respectively, with 18 bases between them. The CDR3 has 17 amino acids. Looked up from germline, CDR1 is SGHRS and CDR2 is YFSETQ. The CDR3 is CASSLEVSGGPDYGYTF. The CDR3 DNA reads as TGCGCCAGCAGCTTGGAGGTTTCGGGGGGGCCCGACTATGGCTACACCTTC.

This clonotype was seen only a few times. V gene TRBV4-1 combines with J gene TRBJ2-5, with D perhaps matching TRBD2 (6 bases). There are 15 residues in the CDR3. The germline V and J ends were trimmed by 6 bases and 4 bases, with 18 bases remaining between them. Germline-derived CDR1 and CDR2 are MGHRA and YSYEKL. This chain's CDR3 is CASRGGGVGGETQYF. CDR3 sequence (DNA): TGCGCCAGCAGGGGCGGAGGAGTGGGAGGAGAGACCCAGTACTTC.